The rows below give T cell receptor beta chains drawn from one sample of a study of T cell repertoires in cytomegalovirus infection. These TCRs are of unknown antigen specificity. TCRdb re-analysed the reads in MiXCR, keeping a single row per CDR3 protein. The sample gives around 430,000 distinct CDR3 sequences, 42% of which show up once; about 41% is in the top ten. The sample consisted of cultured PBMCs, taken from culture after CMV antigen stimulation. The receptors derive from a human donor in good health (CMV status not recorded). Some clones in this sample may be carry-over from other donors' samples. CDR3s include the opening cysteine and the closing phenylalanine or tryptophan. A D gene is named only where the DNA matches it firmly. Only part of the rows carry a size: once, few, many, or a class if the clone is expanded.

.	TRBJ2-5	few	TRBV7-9	CASSPGEATETQYF	TGTGCCAGCAGCCCGGGTGAAGCGACAGAGACCCAGTACTTC
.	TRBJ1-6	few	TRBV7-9	CASSYWGEAWDSPLHF	TGTGCCAGCAGCTACTGGGGTGAGGCCTGGGATTCACCCCTCCACTTT
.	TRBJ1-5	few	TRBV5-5	CASSLSGRREPQHF	TGTGCCAGCAGCTTGTCAGGTCGGAGGGAGCCCCAGCATTTT
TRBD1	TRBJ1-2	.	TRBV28	CASRQTGVYGYTF	TGTGCCAGCAGGCAGACAGGGGTCTATGGCTACACCTTC
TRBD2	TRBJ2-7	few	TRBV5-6	CASSGLTPYEQYF	TGTGCGTCTAGCGGACTCACGCCCTACGAGCAGTACTTC
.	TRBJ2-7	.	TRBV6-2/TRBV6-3	CASSYSNGVLIHEQYF	TGTGCCAGCAGTTACTCGAATGGGGTACTGATCCACGAGCAGTACTTC
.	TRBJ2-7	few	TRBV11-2	CASSLSGYPQQYF	TGTGCCAGCAGCTTATCGGGCTACCCACAGCAGTACTTC
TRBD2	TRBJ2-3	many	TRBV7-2	CASSPRLAGGPDTQYF	TGTGCCAGCAGCCCCCGGCTAGCGGGAGGGCCGGATACGCAGTATTTT
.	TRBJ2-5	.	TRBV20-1	CSASSRDSVRETQYF	TGCAGTGCTAGTAGCCGGGACTCCGTTAGGGAGACCCAGTACTTC
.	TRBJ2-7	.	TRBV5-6	CASSRWVYEQYF	TGTGCCAGCAGTCGTTGGGTGTACGAGCAGTACTTC
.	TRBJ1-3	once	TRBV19	CASSGGYSGNTIYF	TGTGCCAGTAGTGGAGGCTACTCTGGAAACACCATATATTTT
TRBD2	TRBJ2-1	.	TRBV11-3	CASSPAWAGGGYNEQFF	TGTGCCAGCAGCCCCGCGTGGGCGGGCGGGGGGTACAATGAGCAGTTCTTC
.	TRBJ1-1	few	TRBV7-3	CASSSTGTTEAFF	TGTGCCAGCAGCTCGACAGGAACCACTGAAGCTTTCTTT
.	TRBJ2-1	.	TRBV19	CASSMGPLSDEQFF	TGTGCCAGTAGTATGGGGCCCTTAAGCGATGAGCAGTTCTTC
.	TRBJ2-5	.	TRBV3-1	CASSQLATETQYF	TGTGCCAGCAGCCAGCTAGCGACGGAGACCCAGTACTTC
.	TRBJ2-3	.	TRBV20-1	CSAQKADTQYF	TGCAGTGCGCAAAAGGCAGATACGCAGTATTTT
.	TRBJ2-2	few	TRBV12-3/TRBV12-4	CASSLSVRGAGTGELFF	TGTGCCAGCAGTTTGTCAGTCCGAGGGGCGGGCACCGGGGAGCTGTTTTTT
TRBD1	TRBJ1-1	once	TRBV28	CASSPGDRNTEAFF	TGTGCCAGCAGTCCCGGGGACAGGAACACTGAAGCTTTCTTT
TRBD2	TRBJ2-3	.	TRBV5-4	CASSPGLAVGTDTQYF	TGTGCCAGCAGCCCGGGGCTAGCGGTGGGCACAGATACGCAGTATTTT
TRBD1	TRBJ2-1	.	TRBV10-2	CASHSGQGSYNEQFF	TGCGCCAGCCACTCAGGACAGGGCTCCTACAATGAGCAGTTCTTC
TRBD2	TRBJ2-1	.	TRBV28	CASRPTSGGRNEQFF	TGTGCCAGCAGGCCCACTAGCGGGGGGCGCAATGAGCAGTTCTTC
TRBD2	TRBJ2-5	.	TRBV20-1	CSAIPASGSPETQYF	TGCAGTGCTATCCCCGCTAGCGGCTCTCCTGAGACCCAGTACTTC
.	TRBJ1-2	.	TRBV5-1	CASRSWGAQGSGGYTF	TGCGCCAGCAGGAGTTGGGGGGCCCAGGGCTCCGGTGGCTACACCTTC
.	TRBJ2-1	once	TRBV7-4	CASSNVGFYEQFF	TGTGCCAGCAGCAACGTGGGGTTTTATGAGCAGTTCTTC
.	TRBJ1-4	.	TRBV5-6	CASSPRSGEKLFF	TGTGCCAGCAGTCCCAGGAGCGGAGAAAAACTGTTTTTT
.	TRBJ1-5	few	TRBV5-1	CASSLDAVNQPQHF	TGCGCCAGCAGCCTCGACGCAGTCAATCAGCCCCAGCATTTT
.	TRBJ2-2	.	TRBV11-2	CASTYTRVLAYTGELFF	TGTGCCAGCACCTATACGCGGGTTCTAGCATACACCGGGGAGCTGTTTTTT
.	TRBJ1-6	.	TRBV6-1	CASRGGSYNSPLHF	TGTGCCAGCAGGGGCGGCTCCTATAATTCACCCCTCCACTTT
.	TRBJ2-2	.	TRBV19	CASSIDRWLTAGELFF	TGTGCCAGTAGTATAGATCGGTGGCTGACTGCCGGGGAGCTGTTTTTT
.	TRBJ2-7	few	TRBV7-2	CASSPQREQYF	TGTGCCAGCAGCCCCCAACGGGAGCAGTACTTC
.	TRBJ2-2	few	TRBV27	CASSLSGAGGELFF	TGTGCCAGCAGTTTATCCGGGGCCGGCGGGGAGCTGTTTTTT
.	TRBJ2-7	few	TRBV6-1	CASSPGMRVEQYF	TGTGCCAGCAGCCCAGGGATGAGGGTCGAGCAGTACTTC
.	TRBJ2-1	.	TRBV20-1	CSARDLDSGNNNEQFF	TGCAGTGCTAGAGATCTCGATAGCGGCAACAACAATGAGCAGTTCTTC
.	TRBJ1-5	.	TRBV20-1	CSARKGDSNQPQHF	TGCAGTGCGCGGAAAGGGGACTCCAATCAGCCCCAGCATTTT
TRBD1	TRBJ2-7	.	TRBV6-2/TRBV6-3	CASSFPRQGSYEQYF	TGTGCCAGCAGTTTCCCACGACAGGGATCCTACGAGCAGTACTTC
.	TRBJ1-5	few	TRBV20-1	CSARAQLNQPQHF	TGCAGTGCGAGGGCACAGTTAAATCAGCCCCAGCATTTT
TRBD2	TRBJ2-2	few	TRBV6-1	CASSAGTRAIAGELFF	TGTGCCAGCAGCGCCGGGACTAGGGCTATAGCCGGGGAGCTGTTTTTT
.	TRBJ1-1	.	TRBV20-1	CSARPSEGVTEAFF	TGCAGTGCTAGGCCCTCTGAGGGAGTCACTGAAGCTTTCTTT
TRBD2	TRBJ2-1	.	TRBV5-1	CASSLGTSGGGNLDEQFF	TGCGCCAGCAGCCTCGGGACTAGCGGGGGGGGTAATTTGGATGAGCAGTTCTTC
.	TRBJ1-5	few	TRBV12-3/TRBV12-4	CASLLRGGNQPQHF	TGTGCCAGTCTTCTTCGTGGGGGCAATCAGCCCCAGCATTTT
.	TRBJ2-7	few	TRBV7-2	CASSFRGIGSYEQYF	TGTGCCAGCAGCTTCCGCGGGATCGGCTCCTACGAGCAGTACTTC
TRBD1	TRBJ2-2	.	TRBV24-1	CATSDPGGPDTGELFF	TGTGCCACCAGTGATCCAGGGGGACCAGACACCGGGGAGCTGTTTTTT
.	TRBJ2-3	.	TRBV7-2	CASSPSSGDTQYF	TGTGCCAGCAGCCCAAGTTCGGGAGATACGCAGTATTTT
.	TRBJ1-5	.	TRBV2	CASNDRALSQPQHF	TGTGCCAGCAACGACAGAGCGTTAAGCCAGCCCCAGCATTTT
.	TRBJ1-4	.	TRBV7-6	CASSFGAGRGDNEKLFF	TGTGCCAGCAGCTTCGGCGCAGGCCGAGGGGATAATGAAAAACTGTTTTTT
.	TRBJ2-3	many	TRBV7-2	CASSLREDTQYF	TGTGCCAGCAGCTTGAGGGAAGATACGCAGTATTTT
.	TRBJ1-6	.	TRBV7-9	CASRSGMGGGSPLHF	TGTGCCAGCAGGTCGGGGATGGGCGGTGGTTCACCCCTCCACTTT
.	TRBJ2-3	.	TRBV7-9	CASSLDVVSQYF	TGTGCCAGCAGCTTAGACGTAGTGTCGCAGTATTTT
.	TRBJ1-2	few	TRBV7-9	CASSARQDIYGYTF	TGTGCCAGCAGCGCCCGACAGGACATCTATGGCTACACCTTC
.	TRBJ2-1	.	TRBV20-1	CSARGQTGAYNEQFF	TGCAGTGCTAGGGGTCAGACAGGCGCCTACAATGAGCAGTTCTTC
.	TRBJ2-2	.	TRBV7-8	CASSPQDGGAGAGELFF	TGTGCCAGCAGCCCACAAGATGGGGGGGCTGGCGCCGGGGAGCTGTTTTTT
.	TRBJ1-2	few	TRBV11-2	CASSFWTATAVRNYGYTF	TGTGCCAGCAGCTTTTGGACTGCTACGGCGGTACGAAACTATGGCTACACCTTC
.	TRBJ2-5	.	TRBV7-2	CASSQSDQAQYF	TGTGCCAGCAGCCAATCCGACCAGGCCCAGTACTTC
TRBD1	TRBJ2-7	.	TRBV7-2	CASSLVAGGAVQYF	TGTGCCAGCAGCTTAGTCGCAGGGGGCGCAGTGCAGTACTTC
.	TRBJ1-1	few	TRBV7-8	CASSHGQFMNTEAFF	TGTGCCAGCAGCCATGGACAGTTCATGAACACTGAAGCTTTCTTT
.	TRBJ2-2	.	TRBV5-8	CASSFDKPNTGELFF	TGTGCCAGCAGCTTTGACAAGCCGAACACCGGGGAGCTGTTTTTT
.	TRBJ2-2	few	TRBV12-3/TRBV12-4	CASSLSSNTGELFF	TGTGCCAGCAGTTTAAGCTCTAACACCGGGGAGCTGTTTTTT
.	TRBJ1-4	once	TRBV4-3	CASSPTSGGLGEKLFF	TGCGCCAGCAGCCCAACATCTGGGGGGCTGGGAGAAAAACTGTTTTTT
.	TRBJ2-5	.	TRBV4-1	CASSEPGQAQETQYF	TGCGCCAGCAGCGAACCGGGACAAGCACAAGAGACCCAGTACTTC